These T cell receptor beta chains were read from a single sample in a study of blood T cells in healthy people across ages. One entry per CDR3 protein results from TCRdb running MiXCR on the 5' RACE reads. The sample includes roughly 1 million distinct CDR3 sequences, less than 25% of them seen just once. The data also belong to a second study, concerning T cells of mothers and their children.

Source material: blood. Receptors originate from a girl aged 2 to 10 in good health. The CDR3 runs from the conserved cysteine through the conserved F or W. The D gene is left open where the match is weak. The size of a clone is reported for some rows only, either as once, few or many, or as a class for expanded clones.

d_call: TRBD2; v_call: TRBV4-2; clone_size: few; j_call: TRBJ2-7; cdr3_aa: CASSQAPGLAGERYEQYF; cdr3_nt: TGTGCCAGCAGCCAAGCGCCGGGACTAGCGGGAGAGCGCTACGAGCAGTACTTC
d_call: TRBD2; v_call: TRBV12-3/TRBV12-4; clone_size: few; j_call: TRBJ2-3; cdr3_aa: CASGSPSGGANTQYF; cdr3_nt: TGTGCCAGCGGATCGCCAAGCGGGGGGGCTAATACGCAGTATTTT
d_call: NA; v_call: TRBV7-2; clone_size: NA; j_call: TRBJ2-7; cdr3_aa: CASSGAWDYEQYF; cdr3_nt: TGTGCCAGCAGCGGAGCCTGGGACTACGAGCAGTACTTC
d_call: TRBD1; v_call: TRBV28; clone_size: NA; j_call: TRBJ1-4; cdr3_aa: CASRIPGQTNEKLFF; cdr3_nt: TGTGCCAGCCGTATTCCGGGACAGACTAATGAAAAACTGTTTTTT
d_call: NA; v_call: TRBV18; clone_size: NA; j_call: TRBJ2-7; cdr3_aa: CASSSTGLGTYEQYF; cdr3_nt: TGTGCCAGCTCGTCAACCGGGTTGGGGACCTACGAGCAGTACTTC
d_call: NA; v_call: TRBV4-1; clone_size: few; j_call: TRBJ2-1; cdr3_aa: CASSQDRTKMFF; cdr3_nt: TGCGCCAGCAGCCAAGACCGGACTAAGATGTTCTTC
d_call: NA; v_call: TRBV6-6; clone_size: NA; j_call: TRBJ2-5; cdr3_aa: CATGTIQYF; cdr3_nt: TGTGCCACCGGGACGATCCAGTACTTC
d_call: NA; v_call: TRBV7-9; clone_size: NA; j_call: TRBJ1-1; cdr3_aa: CASSQAGQWNTEAFF; cdr3_nt: TGTGCCAGCAGCCAAGCGGGCCAGTGGAACACTGAAGCTTTCTTT
d_call: TRBD2; v_call: TRBV12-3/TRBV12-4; clone_size: few; j_call: TRBJ2-1; cdr3_aa: CASSPGLANDEQFF; cdr3_nt: TGTGCCAGCAGTCCGGGACTAGCGAACGATGAGCAGTTCTTC
d_call: NA; v_call: TRBV7-9; clone_size: many; j_call: TRBJ2-7; cdr3_aa: CASRGTDVYEQYF; cdr3_nt: TGTGCCAGCAGGGGGACCGATGTTTACGAGCAGTACTTC
d_call: TRBD1; v_call: TRBV20-1; clone_size: NA; j_call: TRBJ2-7; cdr3_aa: CSARETGGSHYEQYF; cdr3_nt: TGCAGTGCTAGAGAGACAGGGGGCTCTCACTACGAGCAGTACTTC
d_call: NA; v_call: TRBV15; clone_size: NA; j_call: TRBJ1-1; cdr3_aa: CATSRVRYTEAFF; cdr3_nt: TGTGCCACCAGCAGAGTGCGATACACTGAAGCTTTCTTT
d_call: NA; v_call: TRBV23-1; clone_size: few; j_call: TRBJ1-4; cdr3_aa: CASSQKGRINEKLFF; cdr3_nt: TGCGCCAGCAGTCAAAAGGGACGGATTAATGAAAAACTGTTTTTT
d_call: TRBD1; v_call: TRBV9; clone_size: NA; j_call: TRBJ2-3; cdr3_aa: CASSALDRADTQYF; cdr3_nt: TGTGCCAGCAGCGCCCTGGACAGGGCCGATACGCAGTATTTT
d_call: TRBD1; v_call: TRBV29-1; clone_size: few; j_call: TRBJ2-5; cdr3_aa: CSVEVGQSRETQYF; cdr3_nt: TGCAGCGTTGAAGTGGGACAGTCCAGGGAGACCCAGTACTTC
d_call: NA; v_call: TRBV6-2/TRBV6-3; clone_size: NA; j_call: TRBJ2-4; cdr3_aa: CASSYSNWDIQYF; cdr3_nt: TGTGCCAGCAGTTACTCCAACTGGGACATTCAGTACTTC
d_call: NA; v_call: TRBV5-1; clone_size: few; j_call: TRBJ1-2; cdr3_aa: CASSLGQDGYTF; cdr3_nt: TGCGCCAGCAGCTTGGGACAGGATGGCTACACCTTC
d_call: NA; v_call: TRBV29-1; clone_size: few; j_call: TRBJ2-7; cdr3_aa: CSVDGAGPGPPYEQYF; cdr3_nt: TGCAGCGTTGACGGGGCGGGCCCTGGCCCCCCATACGAGCAGTACTTC
d_call: NA; v_call: TRBV11-2; clone_size: NA; j_call: TRBJ2-1; cdr3_aa: CASSLVGGSNEQFF; cdr3_nt: TGTGCCAGCAGCTTAGTGGGAGGTTCCAATGAGCAGTTCTTC
d_call: NA; v_call: TRBV16; clone_size: few; j_call: TRBJ2-7; cdr3_aa: CASSQSPSRYEQYF; cdr3_nt: TGTGCCAGCAGCCAAAGCCCTAGTCGGTACGAGCAGTACTTC
d_call: NA; v_call: TRBV28; clone_size: NA; j_call: TRBJ1-2; cdr3_aa: CASEQVRSGYTF; cdr3_nt: TGTGCCAGCGAACAAGTACGCTCTGGCTACACCTTC
d_call: NA; v_call: TRBV12-3/TRBV12-4; clone_size: few; j_call: TRBJ2-1; cdr3_aa: CASSSAPKDLRSYNEQFF; cdr3_nt: TGTGCCAGCAGTTCCGCCCCCAAGGACTTGCGCTCCTACAATGAGCAGTTCTTC
d_call: TRBD1; v_call: TRBV20-1; clone_size: NA; j_call: TRBJ1-1; cdr3_aa: CSAPIQGGTEAFF; cdr3_nt: TGCAGTGCGCCGATACAGGGGGGCACTGAAGCTTTCTTT
d_call: NA; v_call: TRBV7-3; clone_size: few; j_call: TRBJ1-4; cdr3_aa: CASSEGGGLGEKLFF; cdr3_nt: TGTGCCAGCAGCGAAGGAGGGGGTTTGGGCGAAAAACTGTTTTTT
d_call: TRBD1; v_call: TRBV6-5; clone_size: few; j_call: TRBJ1-5; cdr3_aa: CASSTRQGGNQPQHF; cdr3_nt: TGTGCCAGCAGTACCCGACAGGGCGGCAATCAGCCCCAGCATTTT
d_call: NA; v_call: TRBV4-3; clone_size: few; j_call: TRBJ2-7; cdr3_aa: CASSQDGLKYEQYF; cdr3_nt: TGCGCCAGCAGCCAAGATGGTCTGAAATACGAGCAGTACTTC